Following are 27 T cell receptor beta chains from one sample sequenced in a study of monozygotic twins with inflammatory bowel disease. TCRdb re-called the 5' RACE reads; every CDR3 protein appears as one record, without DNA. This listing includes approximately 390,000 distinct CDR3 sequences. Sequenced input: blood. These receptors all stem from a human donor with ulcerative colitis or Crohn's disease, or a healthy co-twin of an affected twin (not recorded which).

The CDR3 region is CASSQVYGESYEQYF. The chain is built from TRBV4-1 and TRBJ2-7. The CDR3 contains 15 residues. Germline assignment: CDR1 MGHRA and CDR2 YSYEKL.

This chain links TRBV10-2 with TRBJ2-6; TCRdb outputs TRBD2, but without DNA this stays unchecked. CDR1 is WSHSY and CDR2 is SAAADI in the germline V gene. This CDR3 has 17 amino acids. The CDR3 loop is CASSWTSGGSRANVLTF.

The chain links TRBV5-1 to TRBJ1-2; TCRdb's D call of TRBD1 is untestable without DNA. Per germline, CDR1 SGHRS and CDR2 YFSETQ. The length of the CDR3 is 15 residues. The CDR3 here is CASSLGTGGFYGYTF.

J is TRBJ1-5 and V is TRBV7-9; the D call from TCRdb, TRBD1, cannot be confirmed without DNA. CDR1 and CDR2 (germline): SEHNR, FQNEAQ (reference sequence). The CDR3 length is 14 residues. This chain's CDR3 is CASSQGQGEQPQHF.

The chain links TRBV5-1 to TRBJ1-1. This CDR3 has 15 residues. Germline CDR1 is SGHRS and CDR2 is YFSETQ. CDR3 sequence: CASSLEGLVNTEAFF.

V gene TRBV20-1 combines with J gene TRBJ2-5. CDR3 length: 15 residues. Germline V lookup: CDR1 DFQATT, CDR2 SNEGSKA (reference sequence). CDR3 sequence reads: CSARPDDAFQETQYF.

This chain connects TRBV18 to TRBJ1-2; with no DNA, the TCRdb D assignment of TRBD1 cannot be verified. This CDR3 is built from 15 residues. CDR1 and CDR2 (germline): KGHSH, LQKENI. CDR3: CASSPTRTGANGYTF.

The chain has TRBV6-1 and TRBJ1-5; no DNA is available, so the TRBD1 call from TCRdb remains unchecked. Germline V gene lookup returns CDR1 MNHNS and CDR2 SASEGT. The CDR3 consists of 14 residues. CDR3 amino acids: CASRPGGKSQPQHF.

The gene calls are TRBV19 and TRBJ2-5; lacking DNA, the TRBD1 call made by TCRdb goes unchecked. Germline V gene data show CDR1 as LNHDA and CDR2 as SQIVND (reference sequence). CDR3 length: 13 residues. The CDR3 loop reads CASRTGARGTQYF.

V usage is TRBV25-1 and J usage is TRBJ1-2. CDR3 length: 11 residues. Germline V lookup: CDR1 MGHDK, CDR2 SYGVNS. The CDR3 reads CASSEVTHWTF.

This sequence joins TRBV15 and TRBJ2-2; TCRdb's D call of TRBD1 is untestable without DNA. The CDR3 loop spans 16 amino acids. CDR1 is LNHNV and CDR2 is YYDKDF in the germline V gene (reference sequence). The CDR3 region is CATSRRDRGSTGELFF.

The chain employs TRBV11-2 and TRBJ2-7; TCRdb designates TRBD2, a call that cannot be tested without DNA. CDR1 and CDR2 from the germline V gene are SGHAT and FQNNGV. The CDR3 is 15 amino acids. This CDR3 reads CASSLDPGLSYEQYF.

This CDR3 reads CSAPDRVGANVLTF. V usage is TRBV20-1 and J usage is TRBJ2-6; TCRdb calls TRBD1, which cannot be checked without DNA. The CDR3 has 14 residues. Germline CDR1 reads DFQATT; CDR2 reads SNEGSKA (reference sequence).

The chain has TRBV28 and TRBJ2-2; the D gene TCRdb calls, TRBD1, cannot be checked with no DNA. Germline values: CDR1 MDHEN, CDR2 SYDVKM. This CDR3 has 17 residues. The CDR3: CASSFPRGRGFRGELFF.

This chain's CDR3 is CSARDRGRGPSDTQYF. The chain joins TRBV20-1 to TRBJ2-3; as DNA is missing, the TRBD1 call by TCRdb cannot be tested. The CDR3 has 16 amino acids. Per the germline V gene, CDR1 is DFQATT and CDR2 is SNEGSKA (reference sequence).

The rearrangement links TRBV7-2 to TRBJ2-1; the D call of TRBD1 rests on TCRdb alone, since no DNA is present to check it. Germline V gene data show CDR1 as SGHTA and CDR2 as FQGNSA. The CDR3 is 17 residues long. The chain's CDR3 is CASSLVGTAPRVNEQFF.

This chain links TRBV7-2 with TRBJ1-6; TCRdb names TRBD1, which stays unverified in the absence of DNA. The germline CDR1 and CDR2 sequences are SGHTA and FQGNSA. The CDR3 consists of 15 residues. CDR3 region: CASSYRNNGNSPLHF.

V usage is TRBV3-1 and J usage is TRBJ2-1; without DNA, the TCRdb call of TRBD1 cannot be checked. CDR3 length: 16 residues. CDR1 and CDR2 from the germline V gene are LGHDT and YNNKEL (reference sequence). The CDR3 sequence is CASSLHGGGSGNEQFF.

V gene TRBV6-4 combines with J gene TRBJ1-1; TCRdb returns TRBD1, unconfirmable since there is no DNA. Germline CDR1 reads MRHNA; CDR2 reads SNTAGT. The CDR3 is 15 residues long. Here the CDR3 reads CASSANRDASQGAFF.

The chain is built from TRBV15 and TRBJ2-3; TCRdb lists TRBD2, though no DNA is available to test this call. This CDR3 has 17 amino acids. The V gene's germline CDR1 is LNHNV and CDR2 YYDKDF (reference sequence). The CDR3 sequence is CATSRGGSGGAVDTQYF. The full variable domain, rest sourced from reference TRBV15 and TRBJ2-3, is DAMVIQNPRYQVTQFGKPVTLSCSQTLNHNVMYWYQQKSSQAPKLLFHYYDKDFNNEADTPDNFQSRRPNTSFCFLDIRSPGLGDTAMYLCATSRGGSGGAVDTQYFGPGTRLTVL.

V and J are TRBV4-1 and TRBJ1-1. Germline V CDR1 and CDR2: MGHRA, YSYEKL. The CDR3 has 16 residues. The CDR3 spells CASSHDQVSVNTEAFF.

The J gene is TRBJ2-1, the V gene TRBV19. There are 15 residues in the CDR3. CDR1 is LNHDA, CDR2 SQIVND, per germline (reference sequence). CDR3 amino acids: CASSIKGSSYNEQFF.

The CDR3: CAKAVRDTQYF. The chain couples TRBV2 to TRBJ2-3. The CDR3 contains 11 residues. Germline assignment: CDR1 SNHLY and CDR2 FYNNEI.

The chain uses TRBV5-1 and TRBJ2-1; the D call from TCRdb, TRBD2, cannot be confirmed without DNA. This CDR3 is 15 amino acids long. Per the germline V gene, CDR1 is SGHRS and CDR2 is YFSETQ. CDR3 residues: CASSLITSGNNEQFF.

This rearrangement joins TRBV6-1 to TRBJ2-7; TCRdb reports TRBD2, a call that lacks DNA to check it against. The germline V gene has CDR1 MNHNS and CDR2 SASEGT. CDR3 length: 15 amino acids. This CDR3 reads CASSLPASGRDEQYF.

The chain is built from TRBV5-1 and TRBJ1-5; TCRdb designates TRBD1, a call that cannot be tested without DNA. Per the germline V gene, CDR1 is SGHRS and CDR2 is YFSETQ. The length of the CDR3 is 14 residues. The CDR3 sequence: CASSLEGRNQPQHF. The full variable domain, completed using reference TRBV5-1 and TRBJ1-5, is KAGVTQTPRYLIKTRGQQVTLSCSPISGHRSVSWYQQTPGQGLQFLFEYFSETQRNKGNFPGRFSGRQFSNSRSEMNVSTLELGDSALYLCASSLEGRNQPQHFGDGTRLSIL.

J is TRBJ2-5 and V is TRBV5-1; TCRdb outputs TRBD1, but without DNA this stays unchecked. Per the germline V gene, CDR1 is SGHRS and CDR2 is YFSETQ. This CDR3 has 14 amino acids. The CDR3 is CASSYGPLRETQYF. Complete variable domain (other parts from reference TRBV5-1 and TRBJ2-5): KAGVTQTPRYLIKTRGQQVTLSCSPISGHRSVSWYQQTPGQGLQFLFEYFSETQRNKGNFPGRFSGRQFSNSRSEMNVSTLELGDSALYLCASSYGPLRETQYFGPGTRLLVL.